This TCR beta chain appears in the sequencing data of a study of cytomegalovirus exposure and HLA in healthy donors. General study results and limits: An analysis that was carried out later associated 16,000 or so TCR beta sequences with HLA alleles at 0.05 false discovery rate. It was likely that a cluster of highly shared sequence variants was a sequencing artifact. In a later analysis, TCR beta V- and J-gene trimming was associated with a missense DCLRE1C variant. Most TCR sequences showed up rarely, but some public TCRs showed up in many donors.

PCR amplification relied on 60 Vbeta primers (plus 13 Jbeta primers). The table came from immunoSEQ multiplex PCR; TCRdb's copy has only in-frame clones and leaves some out. The top ten clones hold roughly 1.9% of a sample with over 120,000 clones, around 70% of them seen once. V was pared by 6 bases and J by 4 bases, with 12 bases between. Per germline, CDR1 WNHNN and CDR2 SYGVQD (reference sequence). The CDR3 spans 13 residues. On this clone itself: The antigen is unknown.

The rearrangement joins TRBV10-1 to TRBJ1-1; no definite D call. This clonotype was obtained from a woman aged 55-75 years in good health and CMV-seropositive. Sequencing input: PBMCs. The CDR3 DNA sequence: TGCGCCAGCAGCTGGTCGAGCGGCACTGAAGCTTTCTTT. Its protein is CASSWSSGTEAFF.